These 18 T cell receptor beta chains were sequenced from one sample in a study of OX40 agonist ivuxolimab in advanced cancers. TCRdb keeps only in-frame clones here, not all; method: immunoSEQ multiplex PCR. The sample includes tens of thousands of clones, roughly 87% of them seen just once. The sequences come from CD4+ or CD8+ T cells sorted from blood, collected in a trial of the OX40 agonist ivuxolimab. Source of these receptors: an adult with an advanced solid tumor such as melanoma, head and neck, liver or kidney cancer.

DNA for the CDR3: TGTGCCAGCAGTTTCGGCGGGAGGCCGAGAAATGAGCAGTTCTTC. The encoded protein is CASSFGGRPRNEQFF. The chain employs TRBV28 and TRBJ2-1; 8 bases fit TRBD2. Germline-derived CDR1 and CDR2 are MDHEN and SYDVKM. Unmatched junction bases numbered 8, after V lost 3 bases and J lost 7 bases. CDR3 length: 15 amino acids.

The CDR3 here is CASSWGRTNSGNTIYF. Here the CDR3 DNA reads TGTGCCAGCAGCTGGGGACGGACCAACTCTGGAAACACCATATATTTT. The J gene is TRBJ1-3, the V gene TRBV5-6; perhaps TRBD1 as D (5 bases). V was shortened by 3 bases and J by 0 bases, with 13 bases between the two germline ends. Germline V lookup: CDR1 SGHDT, CDR2 YYEEEE. This CDR3 is 16 amino acids long.

J is TRBJ2-7 and V is TRBV7-3, with a possible D match to TRBD2 (6 bases). V dropped 2 bases and J dropped 0 bases, with 8 bases sitting between them. Germline CDR1 is SGHTA and CDR2 is FQGTGA. The CDR3 runs to 14 residues. In DNA form, the CDR3 reads TGTGCCAGCAGCTTAGAGGAGGGCTCCTACGAGCAGTACTTC. Amino acid sequence: CASSLEEGSYEQYF.

The V and J genes are TRBV28 and TRBJ2-7; no clear D. CDR1 is MDHEN, CDR2 SYDVKM, per germline. The CDR3 totals 11 residues. Trimming removed 6 bases at V and 6 bases at J, with 9 bases between. The CDR3 is CASSRAGEQYF. DNA for the CDR3: TGTGCCAGCAGCCGTGCCGGCGAGCAGTACTTC.

The sample holds a few counts of this clone. The chain recombines TRBV5-5 with TRBJ1-1; D is uncertain. Germline loops: CDR1 SGHKS, CDR2 YYEKEE (reference sequence). This CDR3 is built from 15 residues. V was cut by 0 bases and J by 0 bases, with 9 bases left in between. CDR3 DNA: TGTGCCAGCAGCTTGGCCATACAAGTGAACACTGAAGCTTTCTTT. Protein product: CASSLAIQVNTEAFF.

This chain joins TRBV4-1 and TRBJ1-5, with TRBD1 as a possible D gene (5 bases). Germline CDR1 and CDR2: MGHRA and YSYEKL. The CDR3 sequence is 16 residues long. Trimming shortened V by 4 bases and J by 1 base, and 14 bases separated the two germline ends. CDR3 loop: CASSLRQPPSNQPQHF. The CDR3 coding sequence is TGCGCCAGCAGCCTTCGACAGCCCCCCAGCAATCAGCCCCAGCATTTT.

V usage is TRBV7-9 and J usage is TRBJ2-3, with D perhaps matching TRBD2 (6 bases). Trimming shortened V by 3 bases and J by 4 bases, and 14 bases separated the two germline ends. Germline V lookup: CDR1 SEHNR, CDR2 FQNEAQ (reference sequence). The CDR3 covers 15 residues. This chain's CDR3 is CASSFFPSAPDTQYF. The CDR3 nucleotides are TGTGCCAGCAGCTTCTTCCCTAGCGCTCCAGATACGCAGTATTTT.

This clone was detected once. This chain links TRBV11-2 with TRBJ2-1; D gene uncertain. V lost 3 bases, J lost 5 bases, and 2 bases lay in between. CDR1 is SGHAT, CDR2 FQNNGV, per germline. The CDR3 contains 11 residues. The chain's CDR3 is CASSFHNEQFF. CDR3 DNA: TGTGCCAGCAGCTTTCACAATGAGCAGTTCTTC. Full variable domain (rest looked up from reference TRBV11-2 and TRBJ2-1): EAGVAQSPRYKIIEKRQSVAFWCNPISGHATLYWYQQILGQGPKLLIQFQNNGVVDDSQLPKDRFSAERLKGVDSTLKIQPAKLEDSAVYLCASSFHNEQFFGPGTRLTVL.

V usage is TRBV28 and J usage is TRBJ2-2; TRBD2 aligns across 9 bases. V dropped 6 bases and J dropped 0; count of bases not matched to a gene: 5. Germline V gene sequence: CDR1 MDHEN, CDR2 SYDVKM. This CDR3 has 16 amino acids. CDR3 amino acids: CASSQSGRPNTGELFF. CDR3 nucleotides: TGTGCCAGCAGCCAGAGCGGGAGGCCGAACACCGGGGAGCTGTTTTTT.

The V and J genes are TRBV9 and TRBJ2-7; 9 bases are shared with TRBD1. Germline V gives CDR1 SGDLS, CDR2 YYNGEE. This CDR3 region has 14 residues. Germline trimming cut 4 bases from V and 6 bases from J; bases unmatched to any gene: 8. CDR3 in DNA: TGTGCCAGCAGCTCCGACAGGGGGTACAGCGAGCAGTACTTC. It codes for CASSSDRGYSEQYF.

The CDR3 sequence: CASSNHQGGAFF. The CDR3 nucleotides are TGTGCCAGCAGTAATCACCAGGGGGGTGCTTTCTTT. The chain couples TRBV6-6 to TRBJ1-1; 7 positions agree with TRBD1. The junction had 8 bases not matched to a gene; V was cut back by 5 bases and J by 11 bases. This CDR3 comprises 12 residues. Germline loops: CDR1 MNHNY, CDR2 SVGAGI (reference sequence).

The chain employs TRBV29-1 and TRBJ2-3, with D unclear. V shed 7 bases and J shed 0 bases, with 8 bases lying between them. Germline V gene sequence: CDR1 SQVTM, CDR2 ANQGSEA. The CDR3 is made up of 12 amino acids. CDR3 nucleotide sequence: TGCAGCGATATGACTAGCACAGATACGCAGTATTTT. Amino acids: CSDMTSTDTQYF.

The chain combines TRBV5-4 with TRBJ1-1, with D possibly TRBD1 on 6 matching bases. The CDR3 consists of 15 residues. With 4 bases removed from V and 0 bases from J, the gap between germline ends came to 13 bases. Germline lookup yields CDR1 SGHNT and CDR2 YYREEE (reference sequence). The CDR3 nucleotides read TGTGCCAGCAGCCATTTAACAGGGATGAACACTGAAGCTTTCTTT. This sequence encodes CASSHLTGMNTEAFF.

V is TRBV6-6 and J is TRBJ1-2; 9 positions match TRBD1. The length of the CDR3 is 14 residues. Looked up from germline, CDR1 is MNHNY and CDR2 is SVGAGI (reference sequence). J was trimmed by 0 bases and V by 5 bases; bases with no gene match: 1. The CDR3, as DNA: TGTGCCAGCAGTCGGGACAGGGCTAACTATGGCTACACCTTC. Translation: CASSRDRANYGYTF.

The chain uses TRBV19 and TRBJ2-4, with TRBD1 matching over 9 bases. The CDR3 is 17 amino acids. The germline V gene has CDR1 LNHDA and CDR2 SQIVND (reference sequence). The V gene end was trimmed by 5 bases and the J gene end by 1 base; junction bases not matched to a gene: 9. This CDR3 is CASSPGTGRGAKNIQYF. In DNA form, the CDR3 reads TGTGCCAGTAGTCCCGGGACAGGGAGAGGTGCCAAAAACATTCAGTACTTC.

The table lists this clone with a few counts. The rearrangement links TRBV2 to TRBJ2-3; D call uncertain. Trimming removed 6 bases from V and 5 bases from J, with 9 bases in between. CDR1 and CDR2 from the germline V gene are SNHLY and FYNNEI. The length of the CDR3 is 12 residues. The CDR3 DNA is TGTGCCAGCAGGGGCGGCTTAGATACGCAGTATTTT. It codes for CASRGGLDTQYF.

This clone has at least ten counts. The chain recombines TRBV12-5 with TRBJ2-1, with D tentatively TRBD2 (5 bases). Germline V gene sequence: CDR1 LGHNT, CDR2 FRNRAP. The CDR3 consists of 13 residues. V dropped 8 bases and J dropped 4 bases, with 12 bases sitting between them. The CDR3 DNA reads as TGTGCTAGTACGCCCACGGGATACAATGAGCAGTTCTTC. It translates to CASTPTGYNEQFF.

V gene TRBV28 combines with J gene TRBJ1-2; 8 nucleotides agree with TRBD1. Germline V lookup: CDR1 MDHEN, CDR2 SYDVKM. The CDR3 runs to 14 residues. With 9 bases clipped from V and 2 bases from J, the junction kept 8 bases outside the gene matches. CDR3 residues: CASKRDRQNYGYTF. Written as DNA, the CDR3 is TGTGCCAGTAAGCGGGACAGGCAAAACTATGGCTACACCTTC.